A single sample gave rise to the 21 T cell receptor beta chains below, sequenced in a study of cytomegalovirus exposure and HLA in healthy donors. Use of 60 Vbeta and 13 Jbeta primers characterized the PCR. Assay used: immunoSEQ multiplex PCR; TCRdb lists only in-frame clones, some missing. The profile shows over 110,000 clones, roughly four fifths of them singletons. The sequencing sample was made of PBMCs. The source of these receptors is a woman between 40 and 55 years old in good health and CMV-seronegative.

This clone has just one count. This chain links TRBV7-2 with TRBJ1-5; D gene ambiguous. The V gene's germline CDR1 is SGHTA and CDR2 FQGNSA. This CDR3 has 14 amino acids. Between the trimmed V and J ends, which lost 4 bases and 7 bases, there was a span of 14 bases. CDR3 amino acids: CASSSSPLEQPQHF. The CDR3 DNA is TGTGCCAGCAGCTCCTCCCCACTGGAGCAGCCCCAGCATTTT.

V usage is TRBV15 and J usage is TRBJ1-2; 8 nucleotides match TRBD1. Germline V gene data show CDR1 as LNHNV and CDR2 as YYDKDF (reference sequence). Trimming cost V 1 base and J 5 bases; bases outside gene matches: 3. The CDR3 extends over 14 amino acids. The CDR3, as DNA: TGTGCCACCAGCAGAGCCGGACAGGGTTATGGCTACACCTTC. Amino acid sequence: CATSRAGQGYGYTF.

The chain combines TRBV5-1 with TRBJ1-1, with TRBD1 matching 9 bases. Germline CDR1 is SGHRS and CDR2 is YFSETQ. The CDR3 length is 13 residues. V was clipped by 1 base and J by 7 bases; unmatched bases: 2. The CDR3 sequence is CASSLRQGGEAFF. In DNA form, the CDR3 reads TGCGCCAGCAGCTTGAGACAGGGGGGTGAAGCTTTCTTT.

The V gene is TRBV6-1, the J gene TRBJ1-2; D unclear. Trimming pared 0 bases from V and 7 bases from J, leaving 9 bases between. Germline CDR1 MNHNS, CDR2 SASEGT. This CDR3 contains 13 residues. The CDR3 nucleotides are TGTGCCAGCAGTGAAGCGTTAGAACGTGGCTACACCTTC. As protein: CASSEALERGYTF.

The CDR3 coding sequence is TGTGCCAGCAGTTTAGTACAGGGGGCGCGGGGCTACACCTTC. Protein product: CASSLVQGARGYTF. J is TRBJ1-2 and V is TRBV27, with 9 positions matching TRBD1. The CDR3 has 14 residues. The V segment lost 2 bases and the J segment 8 bases; nucleotides outside the gene matches: 6. Germline CDR1 MNHEY, CDR2 SMNVEV (reference sequence).

The rearrangement links TRBV5-4 to TRBJ2-2, with TRBD1 matching over 7 bases. Germline V lookup: CDR1 SGHNT, CDR2 YYREEE (reference sequence). The CDR3 is 16 amino acids. The V and J ends lost 3 bases and 5 bases, in that order; junction bases with no gene match: 10. CDR3 in DNA: TGTGCCAGCAGCTCAAGGACAGGAGTAGGAACCGGGGAGCTGTTTTTT. Encoded protein: CASSSRTGVGTGELFF.

The chain recombines TRBV27 with TRBJ1-2, with TRBD1 as a possible D gene (5 bases). Looked up from germline, CDR1 is MNHEY and CDR2 is SMNVEV (reference sequence). This CDR3 is 14 amino acids long. V was shortened by 5 bases and J by 10 bases, with 20 bases between the two germline ends. The CDR3 coding sequence is TGTGCCAGCAGTCCCTTAAGCGGAGGGGTCGACTACACCTTC. This translates into CASSPLSGGVDYTF.

CDR3 nucleotides: TGCGCCAGCAGCCAGACATCTTTAGATGAGCAGTTCTTC. Amino acid sequence: CASSQTSLDEQFF. The chain is built from TRBV5-1 and TRBJ2-1; no reliable D call. The germline V gene has CDR1 SGHRS and CDR2 YFSETQ. The CDR3 consists of 13 residues. V lost 4 bases, J lost 8 bases, and 13 bases lay in between.

The chain recombines TRBV5-4 with TRBJ1-2; 11 positions match TRBD1. Germline V gene lookup returns CDR1 SGHNT and CDR2 YYREEE (reference sequence). With 6 bases clipped from V and 8 bases from J, the junction kept 6 bases outside the gene matches. The CDR3 totals 13 residues. This CDR3 is CASTGQGAIGYTF. CDR3 in DNA: TGTGCCAGCACCGGACAGGGGGCGATAGGCTACACCTTC.

The chain is built from TRBV5-1 and TRBJ2-5; D call uncertain. The germline V gene encodes CDR1 SGHRS and CDR2 YFSETQ. The CDR3 has 13 residues. The V end was cut by 2 bases, the J end by 1 base, with 6 bases between. The CDR3 loop reads CASSLTTQETQYF. The CDR3 bases are TGCGCCAGCAGCTTAACAACCCAAGAGACCCAGTACTTC.

This sequence joins TRBV7-9 and TRBJ1-1; TRBD1 aligns across 12 bases. V trimming: 4 bases; J trimming: 8 bases; junction bases outside the gene matches: 8. The CDR3 runs 15 residues. The germline V gene encodes CDR1 SEHNR and CDR2 FQNEAQ (reference sequence). The CDR3 protein is CASSSPGQGAWEAFF. In DNA, the CDR3 is TGTGCCAGCAGCTCCCCGGGACAGGGGGCCTGGGAAGCTTTCTTT.

The chain links TRBV30 to TRBJ1-2; possibly TRBD1 for D (5 bases). The V end was cut by 2 bases, the J end by 8 bases, with 24 bases between. Germline CDR1 is GTSNPN and CDR2 is SVGIG (reference sequence). There are 16 residues in the CDR3. The CDR3 nucleotides read TGTGCCTGGAGTCCCCACTGGGGCACCGGGGGTTACGGCTACACCTTC. Translation gives CAWSPHWGTGGYGYTF.

Turning to this clone: A junction end diverges from the germline sequence, so it may reflect a read error. V gene TRBV7-6 combines with J gene TRBJ1-1; no firm D call. This CDR3 has 15 amino acids. Germline V lookup: CDR1 SGHVS, CDR2 FNYEAQ. The CDR3 coding sequence is TGTACCAGCAGCTTAGACCAAAATAACGGAGGGGAAGCTTTCTTT. Amino acid sequence: CTSSLDQNNGGEAFF.

This chain uses TRBV9 with TRBJ2-7; 10 bases match TRBD1. The CDR3 totals 14 residues. The germline V gene encodes CDR1 SGDLS and CDR2 YYNGEE. V trimming: 0 bases; J trimming: 4 bases; junction bases outside the gene matches: 1. The CDR3 spells CASSVGDRGYEQYF. The DNA for the CDR3 is TGTGCCAGCAGCGTAGGGGACAGGGGTTACGAGCAGTACTTC.

Concerning this clone: One junction end does not reproduce the germline sequence, and a read error may be involved. The J gene is TRBJ1-1, the V gene TRBV5-1; D is unclear. Germline assignment: CDR1 SGHRS and CDR2 YFSETQ. CDR3 length: 13 amino acids. The CDR3 region has the DNA TGCGCCAGCAGCTTGGCCGGGAACTCTGAAGCTTTCTTT. This gives the protein CASSLAGNSEAFF. The full variable domain, rest sourced from reference TRBV5-1 and TRBJ1-1, is KAGVTQTPRYLIKTRGQQVTLSCSPISGHRSVSWYQQTPGQGLQFLFEYFSETQRNKGNFPGRFSGRQFSNSRSEMNVSTLELGDSALYLCASSLAGNSEAFFGQGTRLTVV.

The chain couples TRBV11-3 to TRBJ2-2; TRBD2 aligns across 7 bases. Germline V gene data show CDR1 as SGHNT and CDR2 as YENEEA. CDR3 length equals 16 residues. Unmatched junction bases numbered 4, after V lost 2 bases and J lost 1 base. The CDR3 region is CASSLLASGNTGELFF. The CDR3 nucleotides are TGTGCCAGCAGCTTATTGGCTAGCGGGAACACCGGGGAGCTGTTTTTT.

This clone came up a few times. This chain connects TRBV15 to TRBJ1-1; TRBD1 might be the D (6 bases). The germline V gene has CDR1 LNHNV and CDR2 YYDKDF (reference sequence). V lost 3 bases and J lost 1, with 15 bases in between. The CDR3 has 16 residues. The CDR3 DNA sequence: TGTGCCACCAGCAGGGTCACGGGGACAACGAACACTGAAGCTTTCTTT. This sequence encodes CATSRVTGTTNTEAFF.

The chain employs TRBV7-9 and TRBJ1-6, with D possibly TRBD1 on 5 matching bases. Trimming stripped 5 bases from V and 19 bases from J, with 24 bases between. The germline V gene encodes CDR1 SEHNR and CDR2 FQNEAQ (reference sequence). The CDR3 has 14 residues. CDR3 region: CASSLGGIDAFKHF. CDR3 nucleotide sequence: TGTGCCAGCAGCCTCGGGGGAATTGATGCGTTTAAACACTTT.

This chain links TRBV5-1 with TRBJ1-1, with no clear D. The V end was cut by 1 base, the J end by 2 bases, with 6 bases between. Germline CDR1 and CDR2: SGHRS and YFSETQ. This CDR3 has 13 residues. The CDR3 sequence: CASSLPGNTEAFF. CDR3 bases: TGCGCCAGCAGCTTGCCGGGTAACACTGAAGCTTTCTTT.

The chain is built from TRBV4-2 and TRBJ2-1; 10 bases are a match to TRBD2. Germline V CDR1 and CDR2: LGHNA, YNFKEQ. After removal of 0 bases from V and 6 bases from J, the junction contained 8 bases not matched to a gene. The CDR3 length is 17 residues. This chain's CDR3 is CASSQDSVAGGFNEQFF. For the CDR3, the DNA is TGTGCCAGCAGCCAAGACAGCGTAGCGGGGGGCTTCAATGAGCAGTTCTTC.

Comments on this clone: The junction shows a germline mismatch at one end, possibly a read error. This chain links TRBV7-9 with TRBJ1-1, with no clear D. Looked up from germline, CDR1 is SEHNR and CDR2 is FQNEAQ (reference sequence). CDR3 size: 12 residues. CDR3 region: CSSSLSGREAFF. The CDR3 DNA reads as TGTTCCAGCAGCTTATCGGGTAGAGAAGCTTTCTTT. The whole variable domain, filled in from reference TRBV7-9 and TRBJ1-1, reads DTGVSQNPRHKITKRGQNVTFRCDPISEHNRLYWYRQTLGQGPEFLTYFQNEAQLEKSRLLSDRFSAERPKGSFSTLEIQRTEQGDSAMYLCSSSLSGREAFFGQGTRLTVV.